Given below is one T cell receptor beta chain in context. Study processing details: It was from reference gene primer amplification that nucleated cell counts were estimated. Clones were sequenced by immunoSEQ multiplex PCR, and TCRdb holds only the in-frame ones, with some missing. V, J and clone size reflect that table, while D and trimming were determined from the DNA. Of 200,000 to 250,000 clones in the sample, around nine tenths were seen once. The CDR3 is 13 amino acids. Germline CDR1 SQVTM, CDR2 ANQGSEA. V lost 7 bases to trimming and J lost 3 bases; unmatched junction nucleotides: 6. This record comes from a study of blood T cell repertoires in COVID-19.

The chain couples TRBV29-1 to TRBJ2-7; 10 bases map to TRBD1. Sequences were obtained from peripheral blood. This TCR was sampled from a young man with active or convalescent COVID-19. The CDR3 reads CSGGQGEGYEQYF. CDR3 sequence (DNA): TGCAGCGGCGGACAGGGGGAGGGCTACGAGCAGTACTTC.